This T cell receptor (beta chain) stems from a study of blood T cells in healthy people across ages. There are a few counts of this clonotype. Its antigen is as yet unknown. For the second PCR, which ran for about 6 to 11 cycles, a sample-barcoded 5' primer and a J-beta primer mix were used. Using its own MiXCR run on the 5' RACE reads, TCRdb lists one record per CDR3 protein. The sample yields 650,000 to 1,000,000 distinct CDR3 sequences, roughly 40% seen once. Findings and limits, study-wide: The lack of PBMC sorting stopped any conclusive naive versus antigen-experienced comparison.

In germline, CDR1 is LGHNA, CDR2 YSLEER. Trimming cost V 0 bases and J 7 bases, with 10 bases left between them. The CDR3 covers 15 residues. Sequenced input: blood. This chain joins TRBV4-3 and TRBJ1-6; D call uncertain. The TCR comes from a man between 18 and 29 years old in good health. The CDR3 region is CASSQDVGENSPLHF. CDR3 DNA sequence: TGCGCCAGCAGCCAAGATGTCGGGGAGAATTCACCCCTCCACTTT.